A single sample is the source of the 19 T cell receptor beta chains below, sequenced in a study of blood T cell repertoires in COVID-19. Measured with immunoSEQ multiplex PCR; TCRdb has only the in-frame clones, and not every one. The repertoire has roughly 330,000 clones, around 92% of them found once; the top ten carry approximately 6.5%. Sequenced material: peripheral blood. The receptor set was obtained from a man aged 18 to 30 who had recovered from COVID-19.

The rearrangement links TRBV12-3 or TRBV12-4 to TRBJ1-5; 7 bases match TRBD1. The CDR3 spans 13 residues. The V segment lost 7 bases and the J segment 6 bases; nucleotides outside the gene matches: 6. CDR3 region: CASTLGTVQPQHF. The CDR3 coding sequence is TGTGCCAGCACCCTGGGGACAGTTCAGCCCCAGCATTTT.

This clone was observed a single time. This chain joins TRBV6-6 and TRBJ1-1; D is unresolved. The CDR3 runs to 13 residues. CDR1 is MNHNY, CDR2 SVGAGI, per germline (reference sequence). Trimming took 8 bases from V and 7 from J, leaving 17 bases between them. The CDR3 sequence is CASSVRVRYEAFF. In DNA, the CDR3 is TGTGCCAGCTCCGTGAGGGTGCGCTATGAAGCTTTCTTT.

The chain carries TRBV9 and TRBJ2-1, with D perhaps matching TRBD1 (5 bases). Trimming cost V 4 bases and J 3 bases, with 14 bases left between them. Germline V gene sequence: CDR1 SGDLS, CDR2 YYNGEE. The CDR3 contains 15 residues. This CDR3 is CASSPSGRDYNEQFF. CDR3 DNA sequence: TGTGCCAGCAGCCCCTCTGGCAGGGACTACAATGAGCAGTTCTTC.

This chain connects TRBV6-5 to TRBJ1-6; no clear D gene. Trimming left V 6 bases short and J 5 bases short, with 11 bases between. The CDR3 is 14 amino acids. CDR1 and CDR2 (germline): MNHEY, SVGAGI. The CDR3 spells CASRILSHNSPLHF. The CDR3 DNA follows: TGTGCCAGCAGAATCCTAAGCCATAATTCACCCCTCCACTTT.

The chain joins TRBV19 to TRBJ2-7; 8 bases are shared with TRBD1. Germline CDR1 and CDR2: LNHDA and SQIVND (reference sequence). The CDR3 is 15 amino acids. V lost 3 bases, J lost 2 bases, and 6 bases stayed unmatched. For the CDR3, the DNA is TGTGCCAGTAGTATGGCACAGGGGGGACCCTACGAGCAGTACTTC. Translation: CASSMAQGGPYEQYF.

CDR3 residues: CASSGQGSSYEQYF. CDR3 sequence (DNA): TGCGCCAGCAGCGGGCAGGGAAGCTCCTACGAGCAGTACTTC. This chain joins TRBV5-1 and TRBJ2-7; D may be TRBD1 (5 bases). Germline values: CDR1 SGHRS, CDR2 YFSETQ. V was shortened by 4 bases and J by 0 bases, with 11 bases between the two germline ends. This CDR3 comprises 14 residues.

The rearrangement links TRBV29-1 to TRBJ2-3; D may be TRBD2 (5 bases). The V and J ends lost 1 base and 2 bases respectively, with 16 bases between them. Germline assignment: CDR1 SQVTM and CDR2 ANQGSEA. CDR3 size: 16 residues. The DNA for the CDR3 is TGCAGCGTTGAAGGGACTCAAGAAACCCTCACAGATACGCAGTATTTT. It translates to CSVEGTQETLTDTQYF.

The chain couples TRBV19 to TRBJ2-2; TRBD1 matches 11 bases. The CDR3 is 17 residues long. The germline V gene has CDR1 LNHDA and CDR2 SQIVND (reference sequence). Trimming took 4 bases from V and 6 from J; bases not matched to a gene: 10. CDR3 amino acids: CASSNVGDRGWAGELFF. The CDR3 bases are TGTGCCAGTAGTAACGTAGGGGACAGGGGGTGGGCCGGGGAGCTGTTTTTT.

This rearrangement joins TRBV3-1 (or the pseudogene TRBV3-2) to TRBJ1-1, with 9 bases aligning to TRBD1. The germline V gene has CDR1 LGHDT and CDR2 YNNKEL (reference sequence). The junction had 5 bases not matched to a gene; V was cut back by 4 bases and J by 8 bases. This CDR3 spans 13 amino acids. DNA of the CDR3: TGTGCCAGCAGCCGAGATACAGGGGGCGAAGCTTTCTTT. This sequence encodes CASSRDTGGEAFF.

The V call is TRBV9, the J call TRBJ1-1; D possibly corresponds to TRBD1 (5 bases). This CDR3 spans 14 amino acids. The germline V gene encodes CDR1 SGDLS and CDR2 YYNGEE. V lost 3 bases and J 6 bases, leaving 15 bases between the germline ends. The CDR3 loop is CASSEEAARAEAFF. In DNA form, the CDR3 reads TGTGCCAGCAGCGAAGAGGCAGCCAGGGCTGAAGCTTTCTTT.

V usage is TRBV10-2 and J usage is TRBJ2-1, with D possibly TRBD2 on 6 matching bases. This CDR3 spans 14 amino acids. Per germline, CDR1 WSHSY and CDR2 SAAADI. The V gene lost 4 bases and the J gene lost 2 bases, with 9 bases spanning the gap. The CDR3 reads CASSAGVTYNEQFF. The CDR3 DNA reads TGCGCCAGCAGTGCGGGAGTGACCTACAATGAGCAGTTCTTC.

This chain links TRBV5-5 with TRBJ1-5, with 8 positions matching TRBD1. V shed 5 bases, J shed 4 bases, and the junction held 8 bases outside the gene matches. The length of the CDR3 is 15 residues. The germline V gene has CDR1 SGHKS and CDR2 YYEKEE (reference sequence). The CDR3, as DNA: TGTGCCAGCAGTTCGAGACAGGGGTTGAATCAGCCCCAGCATTTT. Protein sequence: CASSSRQGLNQPQHF.

This clone is a singleton in its sample. The rearrangement joins TRBV5-4 to TRBJ1-1, with a weak D call TRBD1 (5 bases). Germline-derived CDR1 and CDR2 are SGHNT and YYREEE (reference sequence). Trimming stripped 1 base from V and 4 bases from J, with 8 bases between. The CDR3 spans 13 residues. This CDR3 reads CASSLWQGTEAFF. DNA of the CDR3: TGTGCCAGCAGCTTGTGGCAGGGCACTGAAGCTTTCTTT.

This clone was counted a single time. This sequence joins TRBV5-6 and TRBJ1-5; D remains unclear. The ends were cut back, 0 bases at V and 7 bases at J, with 11 bases in the middle. CDR1 SGHDT and CDR2 YYEEEE come from the germline V gene. This CDR3 contains 14 residues. As DNA, the CDR3 is TGTGCCAGCAGCTTGGGCCTGAGTTCGCAGCCCCAGCATTTT. Translated, it gives CASSLGLSSQPQHF.

The CDR3 DNA follows: TGTGCCACCAGTGACTCCGGGACAGGGGGAGTTGAGCAGTTCTTC. Encoded protein: CATSDSGTGGVEQFF. This chain uses TRBV24-1 with TRBJ2-1, with TRBD1 matching over 11 bases. CDR3 length equals 15 residues. Germline V gives CDR1 KGHDR, CDR2 SFDVKD. The J segment lost 9 bases and the V segment lost 4 bases, leaving 7 bases of the junction unmatched.

The chain is built from TRBV4-3 and TRBJ1-4; 9 nucleotides match TRBD1. J gave up 11 bases and V 3 bases, and 7 bases lay outside the gene matches. CDR1 and CDR2 from the germline V gene are LGHNA and YSLEER. This CDR3 comprises 14 residues. CDR3 coding DNA: TGCGCCAGCAGCCAGGGGGACAGGGAATCCAAACTGTTTTTT. This codes for CASSQGDRESKLFF.

The V gene is TRBV7-2, the J gene TRBJ2-1; 9 bases map to TRBD1. The germline CDR1 and CDR2 sequences are SGHTA and FQGNSA. The CDR3 runs to 15 residues. The J segment lost 0 bases and the V segment lost 5 bases, leaving 2 bases of the junction unmatched. In DNA, the CDR3 is TGTGCCAGCAGCCCGGGACAGGGCTCCTACAATGAGCAGTTCTTC. Protein product: CASSPGQGSYNEQFF. Looking up the rest from reference TRBV7-2 and TRBJ2-1 gives the full variable domain: GAGVSQSPSNKVTEKGKDVELRCDPISGHTALYWYRQSLGQGLEFLIYFQGNSAPDKSGLPSDRFSAERTGGSVSTLTIQRTQQEDSAVYLCASSPGQGSYNEQFFGPGTRLTVL.

The chain is built from TRBV5-1 and TRBJ2-7; TRBD2 agrees at 14 bases. Trimming cost V 0 bases and J 3 bases; bases outside gene matches: 17. The germline V gene encodes CDR1 SGHRS and CDR2 YFSETQ. The CDR3 runs to 21 residues. The CDR3 is CASSLARGTSGSLDAVYEQYF. The CDR3 nucleotides read TGCGCCAGCAGCTTGGCCCGTGGGACTAGCGGGAGCCTCGATGCAGTCTACGAGCAGTACTTC.

The gene calls are TRBV3-1 (or the pseudogene TRBV3-2) and TRBJ1-2; maybe TRBD1 (6 bases). The V end lost 5 bases, the J end lost 2 bases, and 18 bases lay between the germline ends. Germline assignment: CDR1 LGHDT and CDR2 YNNKEL (reference sequence). This CDR3 has 16 residues. The CDR3 is CASSSQFRGANYGYTF. Here the CDR3 DNA reads TGTGCCAGCAGCTCTCAGTTCAGGGGCGCAAACTATGGCTACACCTTC.